This T cell receptor (beta chain) was profiled in a study of breast tumors, draining lymph nodes, adjacent tissues. Using its own MiXCR run on the multiplex PCR reads, TCRdb lists one record per CDR3 protein. The sample lists 130,000 or so distinct CDR3 sequences; 32% were seen once. The germline V gene encodes CDR1 MDHEN and CDR2 SYDVKM. The CDR3 length is 12 residues. With 6 bases clipped from V and 7 bases from J, the junction kept 3 bases outside the gene matches. Breast cancer patients provided tissue from their axillary draining lymph nodes. This clonotype was counted at least ten times. Its specificity is not known. Study conclusions and caveats: Compared with basal-like, luminal-like tumors shared significantly more repertoire with nontumor tissue. Data only fit, rather than demonstrated, lymph node origin of most tumor T cells. Most tumor T cells seemingly derive from lymph node, then expand in tumor. Tumor repertoires ranked between lymph nodes and nontumor tissue in diversity, with V and J gene preferences.

The chain combines TRBV28 with TRBJ1-5; 7 bases line up with TRBD1. The sequencing sample was made of axillary lymph node tissue. This clonotype was obtained from a female donor with breast cancer. Some clones in this sample may be carry-over from other donors' samples. CDR3 DNA sequence: TGTGCCAGCAGGGAACAGGGGCAGCCCCAGCATTTT. Its protein is CASREQGQPQHF.